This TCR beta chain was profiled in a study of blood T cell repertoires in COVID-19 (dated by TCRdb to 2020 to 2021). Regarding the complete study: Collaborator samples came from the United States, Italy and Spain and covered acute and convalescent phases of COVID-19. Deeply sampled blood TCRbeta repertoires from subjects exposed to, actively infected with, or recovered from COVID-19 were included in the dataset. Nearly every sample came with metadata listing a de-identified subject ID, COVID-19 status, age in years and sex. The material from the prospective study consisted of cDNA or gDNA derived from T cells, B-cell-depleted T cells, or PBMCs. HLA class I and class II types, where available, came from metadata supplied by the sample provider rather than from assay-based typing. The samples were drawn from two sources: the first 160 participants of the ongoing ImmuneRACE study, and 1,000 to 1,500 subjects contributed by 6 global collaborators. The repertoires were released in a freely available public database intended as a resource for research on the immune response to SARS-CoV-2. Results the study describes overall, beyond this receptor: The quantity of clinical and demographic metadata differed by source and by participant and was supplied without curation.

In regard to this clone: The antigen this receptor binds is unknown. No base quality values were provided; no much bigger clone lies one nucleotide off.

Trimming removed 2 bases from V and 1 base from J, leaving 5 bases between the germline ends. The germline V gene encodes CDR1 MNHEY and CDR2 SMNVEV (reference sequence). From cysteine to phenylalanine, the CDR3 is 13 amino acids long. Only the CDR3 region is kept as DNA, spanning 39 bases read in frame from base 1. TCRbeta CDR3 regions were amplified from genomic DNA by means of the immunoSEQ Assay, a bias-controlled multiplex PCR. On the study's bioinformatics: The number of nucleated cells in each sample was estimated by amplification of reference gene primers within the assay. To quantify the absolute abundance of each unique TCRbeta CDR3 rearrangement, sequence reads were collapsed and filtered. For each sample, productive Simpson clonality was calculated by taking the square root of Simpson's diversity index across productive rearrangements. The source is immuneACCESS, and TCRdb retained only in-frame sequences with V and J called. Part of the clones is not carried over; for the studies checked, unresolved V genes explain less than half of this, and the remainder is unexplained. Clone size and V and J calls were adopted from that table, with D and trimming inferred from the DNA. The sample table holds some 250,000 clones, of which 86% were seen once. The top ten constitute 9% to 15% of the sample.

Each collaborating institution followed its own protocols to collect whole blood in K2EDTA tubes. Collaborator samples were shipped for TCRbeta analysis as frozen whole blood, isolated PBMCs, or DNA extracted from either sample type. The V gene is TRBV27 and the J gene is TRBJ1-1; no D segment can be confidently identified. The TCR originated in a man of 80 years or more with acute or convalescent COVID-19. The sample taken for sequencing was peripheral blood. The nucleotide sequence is TGTGCCAGCAGTTTACGGTGGAACACTGAAGCTTTCTTT. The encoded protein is CASSLRWNTEAFF.